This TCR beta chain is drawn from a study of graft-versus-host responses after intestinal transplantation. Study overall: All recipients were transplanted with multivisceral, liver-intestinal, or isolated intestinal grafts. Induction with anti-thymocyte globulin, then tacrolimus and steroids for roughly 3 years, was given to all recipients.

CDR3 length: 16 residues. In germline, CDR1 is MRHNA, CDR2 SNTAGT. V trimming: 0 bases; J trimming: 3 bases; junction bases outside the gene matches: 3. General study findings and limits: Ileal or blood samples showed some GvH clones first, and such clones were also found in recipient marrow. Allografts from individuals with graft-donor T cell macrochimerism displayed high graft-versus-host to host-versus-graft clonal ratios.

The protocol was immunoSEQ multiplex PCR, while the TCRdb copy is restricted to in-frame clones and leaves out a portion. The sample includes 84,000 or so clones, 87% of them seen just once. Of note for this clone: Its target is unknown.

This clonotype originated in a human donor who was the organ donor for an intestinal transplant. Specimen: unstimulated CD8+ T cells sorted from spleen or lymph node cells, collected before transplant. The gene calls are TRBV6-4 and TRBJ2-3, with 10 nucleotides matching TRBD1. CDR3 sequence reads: CASSDSPGQGTDTQYF. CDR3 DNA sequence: TGTGCCAGCAGTGACTCCCCGGGACAGGGGACAGATACGCAGTATTTT.